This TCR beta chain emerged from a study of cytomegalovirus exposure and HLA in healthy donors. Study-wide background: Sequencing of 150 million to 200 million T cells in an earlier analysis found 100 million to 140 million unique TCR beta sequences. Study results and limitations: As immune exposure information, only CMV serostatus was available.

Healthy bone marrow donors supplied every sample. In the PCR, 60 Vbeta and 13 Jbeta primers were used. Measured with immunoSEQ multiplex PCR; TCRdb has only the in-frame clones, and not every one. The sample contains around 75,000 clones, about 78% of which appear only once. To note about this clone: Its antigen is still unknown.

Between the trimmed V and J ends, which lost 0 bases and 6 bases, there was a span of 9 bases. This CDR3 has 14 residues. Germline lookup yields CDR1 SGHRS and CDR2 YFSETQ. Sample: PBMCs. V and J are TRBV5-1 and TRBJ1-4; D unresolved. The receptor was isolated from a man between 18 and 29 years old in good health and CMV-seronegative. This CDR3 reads CASSLGARDEKLFF. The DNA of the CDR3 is TGCGCCAGCAGCTTGGGGGCGCGGGATGAAAAACTGTTTTTT.